This TCR beta chain was sequenced during a study of blood T cell repertoires in COVID-19. In the study overall: Nucleic acid was either cDNA or gDNA, and it came from T cells, B-cell-depleted T cells, or PBMCs.

TCRdb's copy holds only in-frame clones and misses some; the assay was immunoSEQ multiplex PCR. The table includes 250,000 to 400,000 clones, about nine tenths detected once. The study drew participants aged about 18 to 89 years from fewer than 30 US areas. The specimen was PBMCs or T cells enriched from blood (not recorded which). The TCR comes from a man aged 60 to 69 who had recovered from COVID-19.

The CDR3 bases are TGTGCCAGCAGCCGGATGACAGGAAGGAGTCCCTACGAGCAGTACTTC. Translation: CASSRMTGRSPYEQYF. The chain uses TRBV5-6 and TRBJ2-7; the D gene is possibly TRBD1 (6 bases). CDR1 is SGHDT and CDR2 is YYEEEE in the germline V gene. V lost 4 bases and J lost 2, with 19 bases in between. The CDR3 covers 16 residues.